Below, 15 T cell receptor beta chains from the same sample are listed, as sequenced in a study of cytomegalovirus exposure and HLA in healthy donors. The PCR contained 60 Vbeta and 13 Jbeta primers. Profiled with immunoSEQ multiplex PCR; TCRdb holds only in-frame clones, not every one. The data show approximately 110,000 clones, roughly 71% seen once. Sequencing was performed on PBMCs. These receptors were obtained from a man in his forties in good health and CMV-seropositive.

The chain's CDR3 is CASSPGTSGRVGDEQFF. In DNA form, the CDR3 reads TGTGCCAGCAGCCCAGGGACTAGCGGGAGGGTGGGCGATGAGCAGTTCTTC. This chain links TRBV9 with TRBJ2-1; TRBD2 aligns across 16 bases. The CDR3 sequence is 17 residues long. Germline V gene lookup returns CDR1 SGDLS and CDR2 YYNGEE. Trimming removed 4 bases from V and 8 bases from J; junction bases left unmatched: 9.

The V gene is TRBV28, the J gene TRBJ1-3, with a weak D call TRBD1 (5 bases). The V gene lost 4 bases and the J gene lost 2 bases, with 15 bases spanning the gap. Germline CDR1 reads MDHEN; CDR2 reads SYDVKM. The CDR3 is 16 amino acids. For the CDR3, the DNA is TGTGCCAGCAGTTCTGTCCTAGGGGTTACTGGAAACACCATATATTTT. This sequence encodes CASSSVLGVTGNTIYF.

In the case of this clone: Its ends do not fully match the called genes, so a read error is possible. The V call is TRBV7-7, the J call TRBJ1-5, with D unclear. This CDR3 is built from 19 residues. The germline CDR1 and CDR2 sequences are SSHAT and FNYEAQ (reference sequence). The CDR3 here is CASSFIEDRGTGSGQPQHF. The CDR3 DNA reads TGTGCTAGCAGCTTTATAGAGGACCGGGGAACGGGTAGCGGTCAGCCCCAGCATTTT.

The CDR3 sequence is CAIRTGTGGEETQYF. CDR3 nucleotide sequence: TGTGCCATCAGAACAGGGACAGGAGGAGAAGAGACCCAGTACTTC. The chain couples TRBV10-3 to TRBJ2-5; TRBD1 aligns across 8 bases. V dropped 6 bases and J dropped 3; count of bases not matched to a gene: 9. The length of the CDR3 is 15 residues. Germline lookup yields CDR1 ENHRY and CDR2 SYGVKD.

The rearrangement uses TRBV29-1 and TRBJ2-3; TRBD1 might be the D (6 bases). The germline V gene encodes CDR1 SQVTM and CDR2 ANQGSEA. Between the trimmed V and J ends, which lost 0 bases and 6 bases, there was a span of 16 bases. The CDR3 has 15 residues. The DNA of the CDR3 is TGCAGCGTTGAAGATCAAGGTGGTACAGGGGATACGCAGTATTTT. Translated: CSVEDQGGTGDTQYF.

The count of this clone is one. The CDR3 here is CASSQQGGGEKLFF. For the CDR3, the DNA is TGTGCCAGCAGTCAACAGGGCGGGGGTGAAAAACTGTTTTTT. The chain links TRBV28 to TRBJ1-4; possible D gene TRBD1, 6 bases. Looked up from germline, CDR1 is MDHEN and CDR2 is SYDVKM. This CDR3 contains 14 residues. V lost 5 bases to trimming and J lost 7 bases, with 14 bases between them.

V usage is TRBV4-2 and J usage is TRBJ2-1; 7 bases fit TRBD2. With V trimmed by 0 bases and J by 7 bases, 6 bases remained unmatched. Germline V lookup: CDR1 LGHNA, CDR2 YNFKEQ. This CDR3 contains 15 residues. CDR3 nucleotide sequence: TGTGCCAGCAGCCAAGATGTGGGAGGGCCGAATGAGCAGTTCTTC. Translating gives CASSQDVGGPNEQFF.

The genes are TRBV30 and TRBJ1-6; D is unresolved. CDR1 and CDR2 from the germline V gene are GTSNPN and SVGIG (reference sequence). This CDR3 is 14 amino acids long. Trimming took 4 bases from V and 5 from J, leaving 12 bases between them. CDR3 DNA: TGTGCCTGGATTCCGGGAACCCATAATTCACCCCTCCACTTT. It translates to CAWIPGTHNSPLHF.

The chain employs TRBV6-5 and TRBJ2-1, with a weak D call TRBD2 (6 bases). The germline V gene has CDR1 MNHEY and CDR2 SVGAGI. V lost 2 bases to trimming and J lost 0 bases, with 8 bases between them. The CDR3 is 15 residues long. CDR3 sequence reads: CASSYGGSSYNEQFF. The CDR3 DNA is TGTGCCAGCAGTTACGGGGGGAGCTCCTACAATGAGCAGTTCTTC.

A single count supports this clone. This chain links TRBV4-1 with TRBJ1-4; TRBD1 aligns across 11 bases. This CDR3 is built from 15 residues. Germline V lookup: CDR1 MGHRA, CDR2 YSYEKL. V lost 3 bases, J lost 3 bases, and 0 bases stayed unmatched. The CDR3 is CASSQGQGANEKLFF. The DNA for the CDR3 is TGCGCCAGCAGCCAGGGACAGGGGGCTAATGAAAAACTGTTTTTT.

This chain joins TRBV15 and TRBJ1-1; tentatively, D is TRBD1 (6 bases). V shed 9 bases and J shed 4 bases, with 15 bases lying between them. The CDR3 consists of 13 residues. The germline gives CDR1 LNHNV, CDR2 YYDKDF (reference sequence). The CDR3: CATSMDRGTEAFF. DNA for the CDR3: TGTGCCACTTCAATGGACAGAGGCACTGAAGCTTTCTTT. Full variable domain (remainder filled in from reference TRBV15 and TRBJ1-1): DAMVIQNPRYQVTQFGKPVTLSCSQTLNHNVMYWYQQKSSQAPKLLFHYYDKDFNNEADTPDNFQSRRPNTSFCFLDIRSPGLGDTAMYLCATSMDRGTEAFFGQGTRLTVV.

The chain joins TRBV18 to TRBJ2-7, with TRBD1 matching over 9 bases. The CDR3 extends over 14 amino acids. Unmatched junction bases numbered 4, after V lost 2 bases and J lost 5 bases. The germline V gene has CDR1 KGHSH and CDR2 LQKENI. The CDR3: CASSPNGQGNEQYF. CDR3 in DNA: TGTGCCAGCTCACCAAACGGACAGGGGAACGAGCAGTACTTC.

This clone came up a few times. The chain links TRBV19 to TRBJ1-2; 8 bases match TRBD1. Trimming cost V 7 bases and J 0 bases; bases outside gene matches: 1. The CDR3 contains 13 residues. The germline gives CDR1 LNHDA, CDR2 SQIVND (reference sequence). CDR3 nucleotide sequence: TGTGCCAGTAAGGGACAGGCTAACTATGGCTACACCTTC. This encodes CASKGQANYGYTF. The full variable domain, with the rest looked up from reference TRBV19 and TRBJ1-2, is DGGITQSPKYLFRKEGQNVTLSCEQNLNHDAMYWYRQDPGQGLRLIYYSQIVNDFQKGDIAEGYSVSREKKESFPLTVTSAQKNPTAFYLCASKGQANYGYTFGSGTRLTVV.

The chain has TRBV6-1 and TRBJ1-3; weak D call: TRBD1 (6 bases). Trimming left V 2 bases short and J 0 bases short, with 11 bases between. Germline assignment: CDR1 MNHNS and CDR2 SASEGT. The CDR3 runs 16 residues. CDR3 nucleotides: TGTGCCAGCAGTGAAACGGCGGACAGCTCTGGAAACACCATATATTTT. It yields the protein CASSETADSSGNTIYF.

J is TRBJ1-1 and V is TRBV19, with 9 nucleotides matching TRBD1. From germline, CDR1 is LNHDA and CDR2 SQIVND (reference sequence). The CDR3 is 16 residues long. The ends lost 7 bases at V and 7 bases at J; junction bases unmatched: 16. CDR3 protein: CASTGATGGRFGEAFF. Here the CDR3 DNA reads TGTGCCAGTACCGGAGCGACAGGGGGTCGTTTCGGTGAAGCTTTCTTT.